This T cell receptor (beta chain) was recorded in a study of T-cell memory formation after mild COVID-19. Broader study findings: Of the contracting clones, CD4+ ones lay mainly in CM and EM, and CD8+ ones in EMRA. Second-wave clones peaking on day 37 lacked confirmed SARS-CoV-2 specificity.

This clonotype turned up a few times. Antigen specificity is unknown. TCRdb reprocessed the 5' RACE reads with MiXCR, giving one entry per CDR3 protein. The sample has approximately 190,000 distinct CDR3 sequences, 15% to 20% seen once; the top ten hold 2.4%. The CDR3 is made up of 13 amino acids. Germline-derived CDR1 and CDR2 are SGHVS and FNYEAQ. Trimming took off 4 bases at V and 7 bases at J, with 13 bases between the two ends. Sequenced: PBMCs or a T cell subset sorted from them (not recorded which). The chain uses TRBV7-6 and TRBJ1-1; D gene unclear. The source is an adult woman who had mild COVID-19 (a few samples of this study predate the infection). Cell type and time point are not known. CDR3 region: CASSSSHRGEAFF. CDR3 DNA sequence: TGTGCCAGCAGCTCATCGCACCGGGGTGAAGCTTTCTTT.